A single sample is the source of the 17 T cell receptor beta chains below, sequenced in a study of blood T cell repertoires in COVID-19. Only in-frame clones appear in the TCRdb table, and some are missing; sequencing was by immunoSEQ multiplex PCR. The table includes roughly 250,000 clones, just over 90% detected once. The material sequenced was PBMCs or T cells enriched from blood (not recorded which). The receptors originated from a woman in her late teens or twenties who had recovered from COVID-19.

This chain connects TRBV5-1 to TRBJ1-3, with D uncertain. Trimming removed 1 base from V and 0 bases from J, with 8 bases in between. Germline V gene lookup returns CDR1 SGHRS and CDR2 YFSETQ. The CDR3 covers 15 residues. The CDR3 spells CASSLFSASGNTIYF. In nucleotides, the CDR3 is TGCGCCAGCAGCTTGTTTAGCGCCTCTGGAAACACCATATATTTT.

The DNA of the CDR3 is TGTGCCAGTAGTATAGGCGGCGTGTGGAATTCACCCCTCCACTTT. It is translated as CASSIGGVWNSPLHF. The chain is built from TRBV19 and TRBJ1-6; no clear D gene. This CDR3 contains 15 residues. Looked up from germline, CDR1 is LNHDA and CDR2 is SQIVND (reference sequence). Trimming removed 1 base at V and 7 bases at J, with 11 bases between. The full variable domain, its missing parts supplied by reference TRBV19 and TRBJ1-6, is DGGITQSPKYLFRKEGQNVTLSCEQNLNHDAMYWYRQDPGQGLRLIYYSQIVNDFQKGDIAEGYSVSREKKESFPLTVTSAQKNPTAFYLCASSIGGVWNSPLHFGNGTRLTVT.

This chain links TRBV4-2 with TRBJ1-1; D not certain. V was shortened by 4 bases and J by 1 base, with 13 bases between the two germline ends. Germline values: CDR1 LGHNA, CDR2 YNFKEQ. This CDR3 has 15 amino acids. The CDR3 DNA reads as TGTGCCAGCAGCCCCCCCGAGGCATGGAACACTGAAGCTTTCTTT. This encodes CASSPPEAWNTEAFF.

This chain uses TRBV9 with TRBJ1-4; D gene ambiguous. The germline V and J ends were trimmed by 3 bases and 8 bases, with 17 bases remaining between them. This CDR3 spans 15 amino acids. The germline V gene encodes CDR1 SGDLS and CDR2 YYNGEE. The CDR3 DNA reads as TGTGCCAGCAGCGCGCGGGAGGGTCGGCACGAAAAACTGTTTTTT. It yields the protein CASSAREGRHEKLFF.

This clone was counted once. The chain recombines TRBV10-2 with TRBJ2-3, with a possible D match to TRBD2 (6 bases). Trimming removed 3 bases from V and 3 bases from J, with 10 bases in between. Germline V gene sequence: CDR1 WSHSY, CDR2 SAAADI. The CDR3 totals 14 residues. The CDR3 reads CASSDRERTDTQYF. The CDR3 bases are TGCGCCAGCAGTGATCGGGAGAGGACAGATACGCAGTATTTT.

The chain uses TRBV5-1 and TRBJ2-1; D may be TRBD2 (6 bases). The CDR3 runs 15 residues. Trimming removed 2 bases from V and 8 bases from J, with 17 bases in between. The germline V gene encodes CDR1 SGHRS and CDR2 YFSETQ. As DNA, the CDR3 is TGCGCCAGCAGCTTCCCGCGACTAGGAAACGATGAGCAGTTCTTC. This codes for CASSFPRLGNDEQFF.

The V and J genes are TRBV2 and TRBJ2-1, with D possibly matching TRBD2 (6 bases). Trimming removed 2 bases from V and 9 bases from J, with 11 bases in between. Germline V gives CDR1 SNHLY, CDR2 FYNNEI. The CDR3 has 13 amino acids. The chain's CDR3 is CASSENWGGEQFF. CDR3 in DNA: TGTGCCAGCAGTGAAAACTGGGGAGGTGAGCAGTTCTTC.

A few counts support this clone. The chain recombines TRBV7-3 with TRBJ2-5; 8 positions agree with TRBD2. The germline CDR1 and CDR2 sequences are SGHTA and FQGTGA. This CDR3 has 15 residues. The ends lost 2 bases at V and 1 base at J; junction bases unmatched: 3. The CDR3 DNA sequence: TGTGCCAGCAGCTTAGGCGGGGGGTCCCAAGAGACCCAGTACTTC. This codes for CASSLGGGSQETQYF. The variable domain in full, with the rest retrieved from reference TRBV7-3 and TRBJ2-5, is GAGVSQTPSNKVTEKGKYVELRCDPISGHTALYWYRQSLGQGPEFLIYFQGTGAADDSGLPNDRFFAVRPEGSVSTLKIQRTERGDSAVYLCASSLGGGSQETQYFGPGTRLLVL.

This clone was detected once. The rearrangement uses TRBV28 and TRBJ2-1; D not certain. Looked up from germline, CDR1 is MDHEN and CDR2 is SYDVKM. This CDR3 region has 13 residues. Trimming shortened V by 1 base and J by 6 bases, and 7 bases separated the two germline ends. This CDR3 reads CASSLSLFNEQFF. CDR3 sequence (DNA): TGTGCCAGCAGTTTATCCCTGTTCAATGAGCAGTTCTTC.

This clone is a singleton in its sample. The rearrangement uses TRBV6-4 and TRBJ2-2; the match to TRBD2 covers 14 bases. CDR1 is MRHNA and CDR2 is SNTAGT in the germline V gene. The trim removed 9 bases at V and 7 bases at J, leaving 13 bases unmatched. CDR3 length equals 17 residues. The CDR3: CASQPTGTSGRGGELFF. As DNA, the CDR3 is TGTGCCAGTCAACCTACCGGGACTAGCGGGAGAGGCGGGGAGCTGTTTTTT.

The chain is built from TRBV29-1 and TRBJ2-7; TRBD1 aligns across 7 bases. With 5 bases clipped from V and 1 base from J, the junction kept 2 bases outside the gene matches. The germline gives CDR1 SQVTM, CDR2 ANQGSEA. CDR3 size: 12 residues. CDR3 loop: CSVTGDSYEQYF. DNA for the CDR3: TGCAGCGTTACAGGGGATTCCTACGAGCAGTACTTC.

The V call is TRBV10-3, the J call TRBJ2-1, with a weak D call TRBD1 (5 bases). The germline V gene has CDR1 ENHRY and CDR2 SYGVKD. The CDR3 contains 14 residues. The V and J ends lost 0 bases and 8 bases respectively, with 11 bases between them. The CDR3 DNA follows: TGTGCCATCAGTGAGTCGAAGACAGATGATGAGCAGTTCTTC. Its protein is CAISESKTDDEQFF.

This rearrangement joins TRBV5-4 to TRBJ2-3; D unclear. The germline V and J ends were trimmed by 6 bases and 4 bases, with 12 bases remaining between them. The CDR3 runs 13 residues. Germline V gene data show CDR1 as SGHNT and CDR2 as YYREEE (reference sequence). The CDR3 reads CASTTTPADTQYF. In DNA, the CDR3 is TGTGCCAGCACCACTACTCCGGCAGATACGCAGTATTTT.

The chain combines TRBV7-2 with TRBJ1-2; 7 bases map to TRBD1. The CDR3 is 15 amino acids. Germline CDR1 is SGHTA and CDR2 is FQGNSA. After removal of 1 base from V and 3 bases from J, the junction contained 5 bases not matched to a gene. The CDR3 here is CASSLVLTGDYGYTF. The CDR3 region has the DNA TGTGCCAGCAGCTTAGTACTAACAGGGGACTATGGCTACACCTTC.

The chain couples TRBV19 to TRBJ2-2; D is ambiguous. The V end was cut by 6 bases, the J end by 5 bases, with 4 bases between. This CDR3 has 11 residues. The germline V gene encodes CDR1 LNHDA and CDR2 SQIVND (reference sequence). CDR3 DNA: TGTGCCAGTAGGAGAACCGGGGAGCTGTTTTTT. Residues: CASRRTGELFF.

In its sample, this clone was seen once. The V and J genes are TRBV19 and TRBJ1-5, with D unresolved. Trimming removed 3 bases at V and 4 bases at J, with 16 bases between. This CDR3 region has 16 residues. The germline V gene encodes CDR1 LNHDA and CDR2 SQIVND (reference sequence). The DNA of the CDR3 is TGTGCCAGTAGTATGGGTCAGGCCCACCAAAATCAGCCCCAGCATTTT. The encoded protein is CASSMGQAHQNQPQHF. Looking up the rest from reference TRBV19 and TRBJ1-5 gives the full variable domain: DGGITQSPKYLFRKEGQNVTLSCEQNLNHDAMYWYRQDPGQGLRLIYYSQIVNDFQKGDIAEGYSVSREKKESFPLTVTSAQKNPTAFYLCASSMGQAHQNQPQHFGDGTRLSIL.

The V call is TRBV19, the J call TRBJ1-5; 10 bases map to TRBD1. This CDR3 is 16 amino acids long. The ends lost 7 bases at V and 7 bases at J; junction bases unmatched: 13. Per germline, CDR1 LNHDA and CDR2 SQIVND (reference sequence). CDR3 sequence: CASTPTTGTGAQPQHF. The CDR3 bases are TGTGCCAGTACCCCTACGACCGGGACAGGGGCCCAGCCCCAGCATTTT.